What follows describes a single TCR beta chain. The authors' processing: Reference gene primer amplification gave estimated nucleated cell counts. The protocol was immunoSEQ multiplex PCR, while the TCRdb copy is restricted to in-frame clones and leaves out a portion. V and J calls and clone size are copied from that table; D and trimming were computed from the DNA. The sample has 40,000 to 50,000 clones; under 95% are singletons. The CDR3 length is 14 residues. Trimming shortened V by 3 bases and J by 6 bases, and 11 bases separated the two germline ends. Germline values: CDR1 KGHSH, CDR2 LQKENI. These data are taken from a study of blood T cell repertoires in COVID-19. For the study at large: Italy, Spain and the United States were the sources of the convalescent and acute COVID-19 samples. Sample material is recorded as cDNA or gDNA derived from T cells, B-cell-depleted T cells, or PBMCs.

The sequencing input was peripheral blood. This sequence originates from a human donor in a cohort sampled during active COVID-19. The chain is built from TRBV18 and TRBJ2-2, with D possibly TRBD1 on 5 matching bases. The CDR3 here is CASSPQGAAGELFF. The CDR3 DNA follows: TGTGCCAGCTCACCGCAAGGGGCGGCCGGGGAGCTGTTTTTT.